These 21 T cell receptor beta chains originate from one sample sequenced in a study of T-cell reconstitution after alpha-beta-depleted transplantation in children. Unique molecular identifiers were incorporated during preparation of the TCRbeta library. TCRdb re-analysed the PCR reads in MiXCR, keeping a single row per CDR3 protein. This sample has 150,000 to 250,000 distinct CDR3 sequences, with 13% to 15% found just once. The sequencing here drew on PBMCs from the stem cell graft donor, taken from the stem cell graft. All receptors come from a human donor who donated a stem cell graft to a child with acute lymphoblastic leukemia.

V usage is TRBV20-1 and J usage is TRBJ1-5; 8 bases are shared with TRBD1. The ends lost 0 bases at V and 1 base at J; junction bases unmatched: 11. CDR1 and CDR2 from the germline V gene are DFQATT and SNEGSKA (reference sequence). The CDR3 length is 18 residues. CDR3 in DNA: TGCAGTGCTAGAGATCTCGGACAGGGTAGGGAAAGCAATCAGCCCCAGCATTTT. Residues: CSARDLGQGRESNQPQHF.

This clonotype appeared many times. This chain's CDR3 is CASSFSGENTEAFF. The CDR3 coding sequence is TGTGCCAGCAGTTTTTCCGGGGAGAACACTGAAGCTTTCTTT. The rearrangement joins TRBV27 to TRBJ1-1; D gene unclear. Germline CDR1 reads MNHEY; CDR2 reads SMNVEV (reference sequence). CDR3 length: 14 amino acids. V was pared by 3 bases and J by 1 base, with 9 bases between.

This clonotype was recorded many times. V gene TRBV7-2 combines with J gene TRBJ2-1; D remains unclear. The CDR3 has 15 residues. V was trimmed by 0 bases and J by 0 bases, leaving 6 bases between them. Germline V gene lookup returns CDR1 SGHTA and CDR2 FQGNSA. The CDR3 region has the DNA TGTGCCAGCAGCTTAGCCAGGAGCTCCTACAATGAGCAGTTCTTC. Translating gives CASSLARSSYNEQFF.

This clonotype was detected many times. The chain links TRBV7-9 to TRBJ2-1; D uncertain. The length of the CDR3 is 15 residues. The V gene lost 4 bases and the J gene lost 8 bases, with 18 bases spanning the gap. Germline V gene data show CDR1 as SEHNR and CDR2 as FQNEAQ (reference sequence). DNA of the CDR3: TGTGCCAGCAGCTACCAAGGACGGATTATAGATGAGCAGTTCTTC. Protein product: CASSYQGRIIDEQFF.

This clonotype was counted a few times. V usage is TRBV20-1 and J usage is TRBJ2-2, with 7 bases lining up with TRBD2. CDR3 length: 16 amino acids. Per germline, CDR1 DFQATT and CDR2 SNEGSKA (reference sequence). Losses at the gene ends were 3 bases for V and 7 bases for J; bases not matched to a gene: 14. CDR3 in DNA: TGCAGTGCTAGGACCCAGAGGACTAGTTCAGACGGGGAGCTGTTTTTT. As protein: CSARTQRTSSDGELFF.

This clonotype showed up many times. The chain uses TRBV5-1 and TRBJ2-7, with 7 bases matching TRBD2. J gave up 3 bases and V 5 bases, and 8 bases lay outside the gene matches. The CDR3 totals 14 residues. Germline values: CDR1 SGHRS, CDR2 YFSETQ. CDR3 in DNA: TGCGCCAGCAGGGGGGATACTAGCGACTACGAGCAGTACTTC. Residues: CASRGDTSDYEQYF.

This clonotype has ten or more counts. The DNA of the CDR3 is TGCGCCAGCAGCAAACGGACAGAGGGGAACTACAATGAGCAGTTCTTC. It codes for CASSKRTEGNYNEQFF. The chain has TRBV5-1 and TRBJ2-1; TRBD1 is a possible D gene (6 bases). V lost 4 bases, J lost 3 bases, and 17 bases lay in between. The CDR3 length is 16 residues. The germline V gene encodes CDR1 SGHRS and CDR2 YFSETQ. The full variable domain, in which reference TRBV5-1 and TRBJ2-1 provide the parts outside the CDR3, is KAGVTQTPRYLIKTRGQQVTLSCSPISGHRSVSWYQQTPGQGLQFLFEYFSETQRNKGNFPGRFSGRQFSNSRSEMNVSTLELGDSALYLCASSKRTEGNYNEQFFGPGTRLTVL.

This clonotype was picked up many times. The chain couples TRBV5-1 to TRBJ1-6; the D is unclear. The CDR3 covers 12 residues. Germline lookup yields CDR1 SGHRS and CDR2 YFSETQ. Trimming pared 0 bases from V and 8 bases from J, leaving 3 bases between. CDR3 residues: CASSLADSPLHF. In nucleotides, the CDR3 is TGCGCCAGCAGCTTGGCTGATTCACCCCTCCACTTT.

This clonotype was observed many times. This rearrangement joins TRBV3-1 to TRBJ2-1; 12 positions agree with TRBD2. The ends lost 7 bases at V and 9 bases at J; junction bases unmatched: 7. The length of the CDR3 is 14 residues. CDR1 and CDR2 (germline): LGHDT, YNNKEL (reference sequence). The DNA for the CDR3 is TGTGCCAGCACTCTAGCGGGAGGGCCGGGTGAGCAGTTCTTC. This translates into CASTLAGGPGEQFF.

The CDR3 protein is CASSNRIAPGLAGPNTGELFF. CDR3 sequence (DNA): TGTGCCAGCAGTAACCGTATTGCCCCGGGACTAGCGGGTCCGAACACCGGGGAGCTGTTTTTT. The rearrangement links TRBV6-2 or TRBV6-3 to TRBJ2-2; 12 bases are shared with TRBD2. V gave up 5 bases and J gave up 0 bases; unmatched junction bases: 16. Per germline, CDR1 MNHEY and CDR2 SVGEGT. The length of the CDR3 is 21 residues.

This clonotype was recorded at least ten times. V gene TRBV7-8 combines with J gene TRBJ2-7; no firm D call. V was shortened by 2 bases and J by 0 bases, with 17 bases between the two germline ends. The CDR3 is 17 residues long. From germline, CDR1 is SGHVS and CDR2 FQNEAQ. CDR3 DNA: TGTGCCAGCAGCTTAATGAGTAGTTCCTTTTACTCCTACGAGCAGTACTTC. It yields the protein CASSLMSSSFYSYEQYF.

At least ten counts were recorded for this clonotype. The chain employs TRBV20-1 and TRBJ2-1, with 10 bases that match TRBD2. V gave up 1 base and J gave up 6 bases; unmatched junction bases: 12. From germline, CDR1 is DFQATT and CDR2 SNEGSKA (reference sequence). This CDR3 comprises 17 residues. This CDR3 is CSARVWASGRGGNEQFF. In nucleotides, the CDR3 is TGCAGTGCTAGAGTGTGGGCTAGCGGGAGAGGTGGCAATGAGCAGTTCTTC.

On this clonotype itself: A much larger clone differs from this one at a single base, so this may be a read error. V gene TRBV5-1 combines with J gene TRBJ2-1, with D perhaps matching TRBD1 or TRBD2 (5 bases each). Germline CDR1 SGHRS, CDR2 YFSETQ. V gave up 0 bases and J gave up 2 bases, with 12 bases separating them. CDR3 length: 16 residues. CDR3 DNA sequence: TGCGCCAGCAGCTTGGCCGTGCGAGGGGCCTACAATGAGCAGTTCTTC. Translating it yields CASSLAVRGAYNEQFF.

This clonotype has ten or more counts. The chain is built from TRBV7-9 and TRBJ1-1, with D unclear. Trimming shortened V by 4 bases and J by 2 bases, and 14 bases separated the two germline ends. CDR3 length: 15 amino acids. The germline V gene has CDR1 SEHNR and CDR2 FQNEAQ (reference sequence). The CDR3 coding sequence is TGTGCCAGCAGCTGGATTGGAACGCGAAACACTGAAGCTTTCTTT. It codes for CASSWIGTRNTEAFF.

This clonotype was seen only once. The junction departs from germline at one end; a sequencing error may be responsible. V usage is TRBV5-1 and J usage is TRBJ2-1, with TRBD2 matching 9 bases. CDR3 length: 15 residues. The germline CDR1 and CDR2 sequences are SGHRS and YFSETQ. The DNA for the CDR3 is TGCGCCAGCAGCATTATAGCGGGAGACGGGGATGAGCACTTCTTC. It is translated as CASSIIAGDGDEHFF.

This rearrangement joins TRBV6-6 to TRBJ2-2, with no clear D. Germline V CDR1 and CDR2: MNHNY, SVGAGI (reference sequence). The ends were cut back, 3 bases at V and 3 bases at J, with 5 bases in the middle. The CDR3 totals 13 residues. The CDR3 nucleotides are TGTGCCAGCAGTTATGTAGACACCGGGGAGCTGTTTTTT. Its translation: CASSYVDTGELFF.

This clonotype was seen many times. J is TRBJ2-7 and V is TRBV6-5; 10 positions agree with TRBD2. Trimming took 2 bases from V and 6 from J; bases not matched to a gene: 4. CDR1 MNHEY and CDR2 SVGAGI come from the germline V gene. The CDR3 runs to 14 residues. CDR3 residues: CASSYGGTSAEQYF. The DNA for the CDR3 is TGTGCCAGCAGTTACGGCGGGACTAGCGCCGAGCAGTACTTC.

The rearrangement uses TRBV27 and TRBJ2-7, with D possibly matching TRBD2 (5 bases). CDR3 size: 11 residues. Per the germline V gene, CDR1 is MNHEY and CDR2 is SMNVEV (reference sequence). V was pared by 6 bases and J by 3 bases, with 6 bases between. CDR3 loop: CASRSGYEQYF. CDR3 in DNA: TGTGCCAGCAGAAGCGGCTACGAGCAGTACTTC.

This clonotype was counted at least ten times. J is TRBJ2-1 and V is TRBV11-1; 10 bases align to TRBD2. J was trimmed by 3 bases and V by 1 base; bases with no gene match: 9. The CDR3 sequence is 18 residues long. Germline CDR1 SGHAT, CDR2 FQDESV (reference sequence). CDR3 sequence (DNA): TGTGCCAGCAGCTTAGGAGCGTGGGCTAGCGGGAGCTACAATGAGCAGTTCTTC. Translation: CASSLGAWASGSYNEQFF. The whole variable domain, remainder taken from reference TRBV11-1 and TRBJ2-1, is EAEVAQSPRYKITEKSQAVAFWCDPISGHATLYWYRQILGQGPELLVQFQDESVVDDSQLPKDRFSAERLKGVDSTLKIQPAELGDSAMYLCASSLGAWASGSYNEQFFGPGTRLTVL.

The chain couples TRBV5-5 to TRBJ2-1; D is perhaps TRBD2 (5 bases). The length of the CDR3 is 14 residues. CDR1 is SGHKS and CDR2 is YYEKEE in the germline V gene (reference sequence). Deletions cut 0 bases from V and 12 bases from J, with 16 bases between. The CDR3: CASSLDSPEVGQFF. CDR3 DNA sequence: TGTGCCAGCAGCTTGGATTCCCCGGAGGTCGGGCAGTTCTTC.

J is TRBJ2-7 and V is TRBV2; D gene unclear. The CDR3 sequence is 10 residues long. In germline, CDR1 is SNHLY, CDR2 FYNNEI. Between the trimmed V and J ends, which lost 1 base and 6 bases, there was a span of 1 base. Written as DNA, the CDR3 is TGTGCCAGCAGTGAAGTCGAGCAGTACTTC. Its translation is CASSEVEQYF.